This TCR beta chain originates from a study of blood T cell repertoires in COVID-19. In the study overall: Both acute and convalescent COVID-19 samples were obtained from the United States, Italy and Spain.

In Seattle, patients joined the study during active infection and were tracked longitudinally. The data were produced by immunoSEQ multiplex PCR, yet TCRdb's version contains in-frame clones alone and is incomplete. This sample carries approximately 69,000 clones, approximately 80% of them seen once, and the ten largest clones take less than 15%. Germline CDR1 and CDR2: LNHDA and SQIVND (reference sequence). This CDR3 region has 15 residues. V lost 4 bases to trimming and J lost 1 base; unmatched junction nucleotides: 6. Sequencing was performed on peripheral blood. This clonotype originated in a man aged 50 or older with COVID-19, enrolled during active disease. This chain links TRBV19 with TRBJ1-1, with 7 bases lining up with TRBD1. As DNA, the CDR3 is TGTGCCAGTAGTAAAGGGACAGTTAAGAACACTGAAGCTTTCTTT. It encodes CASSKGTVKNTEAFF.